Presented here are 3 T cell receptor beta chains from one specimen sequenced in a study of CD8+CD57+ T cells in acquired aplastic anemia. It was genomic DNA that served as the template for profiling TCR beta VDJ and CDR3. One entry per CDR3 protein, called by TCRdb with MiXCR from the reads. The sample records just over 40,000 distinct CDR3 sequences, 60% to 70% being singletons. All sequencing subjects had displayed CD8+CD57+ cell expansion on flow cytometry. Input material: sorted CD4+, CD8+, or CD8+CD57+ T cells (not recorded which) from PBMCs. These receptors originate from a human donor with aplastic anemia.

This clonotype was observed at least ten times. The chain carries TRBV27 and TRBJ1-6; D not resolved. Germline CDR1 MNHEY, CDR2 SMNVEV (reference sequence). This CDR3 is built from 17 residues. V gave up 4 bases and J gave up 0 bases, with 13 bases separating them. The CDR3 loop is CASSSRPSRSYNSPLHF. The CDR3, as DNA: TGTGCCAGCAGTTCCCGACCGTCCCGCTCCTATAATTCACCCCTCCACTTT.

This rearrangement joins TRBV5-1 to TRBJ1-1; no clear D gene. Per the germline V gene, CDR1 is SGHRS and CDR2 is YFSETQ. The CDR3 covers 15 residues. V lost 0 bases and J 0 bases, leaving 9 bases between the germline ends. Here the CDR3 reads CASSLAVGMNTEAFF. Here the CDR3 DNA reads TGCGCCAGCAGCTTGGCCGTAGGGATGAACACTGAAGCTTTCTTT.

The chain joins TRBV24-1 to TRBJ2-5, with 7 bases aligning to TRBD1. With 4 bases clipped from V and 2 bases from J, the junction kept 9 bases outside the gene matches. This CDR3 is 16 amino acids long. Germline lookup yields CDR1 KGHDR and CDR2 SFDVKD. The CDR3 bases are TGTGCCACCAGTGAGGCAGGGGGTTCCTGGCAAGAGACCCAGTACTTC. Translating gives CATSEAGGSWQETQYF.